The rows below give T cell receptor beta chains drawn from one sample of a study of blood T cells in healthy people across ages. TCRdb redid the calling of the 5' RACE reads with MiXCR, one entry per CDR3 protein. The profile shows some 800,000 distinct CDR3 sequences, under 55% of them singletons. Sequencing input: blood. The origin of the receptors is a man in his fifties or sixties in good health. The conserved cysteine and the conserved F or W are not part of the CDR3 here.

V gene	J gene	CDR3 protein
TRBV7-2	TRBJ2-3	ASSASGGAPADTQY
TRBV7-9	TRBJ1-4	ASSLGRGNTNEKLF
TRBV29-1	TRBJ2-4	SVVEGDFRIRAKNIQY
TRBV5-1	TRBJ2-4	ASSLEQAKNIQY
TRBV7-2	TRBJ2-5	ASSPPLGSRGRKTQY
TRBV2	TRBJ2-7	ASSEAPGYEQY
TRBV6-5	TRBJ2-1	ASSWRGLSPSSYNEQF
TRBV29-1	TRBJ1-4	SVAPGTDEKLF
TRBV6-5	TRBJ2-5	ASSYSSREVTQY
TRBV13	TRBJ2-5	ASSEGLRQETLY
TRBV20-1	TRBJ2-5	SARDASRTSGGPRGETQY
TRBV27	TRBJ1-4	ASARQGENEKLF
TRBV12-3/TRBV12-4	TRBJ2-1	ASTKLAGGYNEQF
TRBV6-9	TRBJ2-7	ASSYGQGAREEQY
TRBV5-1	TRBJ2-4	ASSLATGEGNIQY
TRBV12-3/TRBV12-4	NA	ASSLERGRAYEQY
TRBV25-1	TRBJ2-5	ASSGPREQY
TRBV5-1	TRBJ2-5	ASSLEDRQY
TRBV27	TRBJ1-6	AGSFITGANSPLH
TRBV20-1	TRBJ2-1	SANPRGATYNEQF
TRBV25-1	TRBJ1-2	ASRESGYGYT
TRBV3-1	TRBJ2-5	ASSFTRDRARFQETQY
TRBV7-8	TRBJ1-5	ASSRDRTGSGQPQH
TRBV7-2	TRBJ2-1	ASSLEGTGGRNEQF
TRBV29-1	TRBJ2-7	SKGQFYEQY
TRBV28	TRBJ2-1	ASSSTGTIDEQF
TRBV27	TRBJ2-6	ASGKTGLPSSGANVLT
TRBV2	TRBJ2-7	ASRDLQAYEQY
TRBV10-3	TRBJ1-4	AISESWGADEKLF
TRBV6-1	TRBJ2-1	ASIRDRGSSYNEQF
TRBV2	TRBJ1-6	ASSADADNSPLH
TRBV20-1	TRBJ2-1	SASGGQSYNEQF
TRBV5-5	TRBJ1-5	ASSRDRGFNQPQH
TRBV24-1	TRBJ2-5	ATSDMGYNEQY
TRBV6-2/TRBV6-3	TRBJ2-5	ASSYTGLASETQY
TRBV29-1	TRBJ1-2	SVETGIDYGYT
TRBV6-5	TRBJ2-1	ASSYSMVRLEQF
TRBV2	TRBJ2-1	ASSEDRGSNEQF
TRBV20-1	TRBJ1-2	SAPQVYGYT
TRBV6-2/TRBV6-3	TRBJ1-1	ASRSSGWEAF
TRBV29-1	TRBJ2-7	SVVGQDSYEQY
TRBV12-3/TRBV12-4	TRBJ2-1	ASSEQYNEQF
TRBV5-1	TRBJ1-6	ASSLETRGTAYNSPLH
TRBV28	TRBJ1-4	ASSIIRWDEKLF
TRBV5-8	TRBJ2-5	ASSLRVLGKETQY
TRBV5-1	NA	ASSLDEAYEQY
TRBV28	TRBJ1-2	ASSGFAGVGGYT
TRBV4-3	TRBJ2-3	ASSPRTDRSRDTQY
TRBV11-2	TRBJ2-7	ASSLSRGASYEQY
TRBV11-1	NA	ASSSPSGGTSYEQY
TRBV6-1	TRBJ2-5	ASSESWVQETQY
TRBV6-6	TRBJ1-2	ARRPQGQSYGYT